The next 11 T cell receptor beta chains were all read from a single sample in a study of blood T cell repertoires in COVID-19. Generated by immunoSEQ multiplex PCR, the TCRdb table keeps only in-frame clones and is missing some. The sample lists under 300,000 clones, approximately 88% occurring once. The sample taken for sequencing was peripheral blood. All receptors derive from a woman in her 40s who had recovered from COVID-19.

V is TRBV27 and J is TRBJ2-6; the match to TRBD1 covers 8 bases. V lost 5 bases to trimming and J lost 1 base; unmatched junction nucleotides: 13. Per the germline V gene, CDR1 is MNHEY and CDR2 is SMNVEV (reference sequence). The CDR3 is 19 residues long. The CDR3 region has the DNA TGTGCCAGCAGTCCGGGGTCGGGACAGGAGTATTCTGGGGCCAACGTCCTGACTTTC. Protein: CASSPGSGQEYSGANVLTF.

The V gene is TRBV5-4, the J gene TRBJ2-5, with TRBD2 as a possible D gene (5 bases). Germline V gene lookup returns CDR1 SGHNT and CDR2 YYREEE (reference sequence). This CDR3 comprises 13 residues. V gave up 5 bases and J gave up 3 bases, with 11 bases separating them. The CDR3 sequence is CASSGLAEETQYF. In DNA, the CDR3 is TGTGCCAGCAGTGGACTGGCGGAAGAGACCCAGTACTTC.

The rearrangement uses TRBV10-3 and TRBJ1-2, with D maybe TRBD1 (6 bases). Germline V gene data show CDR1 as ENHRY and CDR2 as SYGVKD. The CDR3 has 14 residues. The germline V and J ends were trimmed by 2 bases and 8 bases, with 15 bases remaining between them. The CDR3 nucleotides read TGTGCCATCAGTGAGGCACAGGGAAGTAGGGGCTACACCTTC. This encodes CAISEAQGSRGYTF.

A remark on this clone: This sample includes further DNA sequences coding for the same CDR3. V is TRBV5-4 and J is TRBJ1-2; TRBD1 aligns across 7 bases. V shed 0 bases and J 5 bases; nucleotides not matched to a gene: 1. CDR3 length: 13 residues. CDR1 is SGHNT, CDR2 YYREEE, per germline (reference sequence). The CDR3 nucleotides are TGTGCCAGCAGCTTGGAGACAGGGTATGGCTACACCTTC. Its translation: CASSLETGYGYTF.

This clone was found once. This sequence joins TRBV12-3 or TRBV12-4 and TRBJ1-2; D gene ambiguous. The germline V and J ends were trimmed by 4 bases and 4 bases, with 10 bases remaining between them. This CDR3 contains 13 residues. CDR3 DNA: TGTGCCAGCAGTTCGGGTTCGCCCTATGGCTACACCTTC. Protein sequence: CASSSGSPYGYTF.

The V and J genes are TRBV7-3 and TRBJ2-7; the match to TRBD1 covers 7 bases. The CDR3 covers 14 residues. Germline trimming cut 4 bases from V and 0 bases from J; bases unmatched to any gene: 3. Germline CDR1 SGHTA, CDR2 FQGTGA. CDR3 nucleotides: TGTGCCAGCAGCTCGACAGGGAGCTCCTACGAGCAGTACTTC. As protein: CASSSTGSSYEQYF.

This chain connects TRBV4-1 to TRBJ2-1, with 7 bases that match TRBD2. J gave up 6 bases and V 4 bases, and 0 bases lay outside the gene matches. The CDR3 has 12 residues. Per germline, CDR1 MGHRA and CDR2 YSYEKL. The CDR3: CASSLAGNEQFF. CDR3 coding DNA: TGCGCCAGCAGCCTAGCGGGCAATGAGCAGTTCTTC.

The chain joins TRBV6-1 to TRBJ2-1; D may be TRBD2 (5 bases). Germline CDR1 and CDR2: MNHNS and SASEGT. The CDR3 contains 15 residues. Deletions cut 2 bases from V and 4 bases from J, with 12 bases between. CDR3 loop: CASSESDFEYNEQFF. The DNA for the CDR3 is TGTGCCAGCAGTGAATCGGACTTTGAATACAATGAGCAGTTCTTC.

CDR3 sequence: CATSAGLKVGEQFF. The CDR3 nucleotides read TGTGCCACCAGTGCGGGACTAAAAGTTGGTGAGCAGTTCTTC. This chain links TRBV24-1 with TRBJ2-1; the match to TRBD2 covers 7 bases. The germline gives CDR1 KGHDR, CDR2 SFDVKD. The V gene end was trimmed by 5 bases and the J gene end by 9 bases; junction bases not matched to a gene: 9. The CDR3 runs to 14 residues.

The J gene is TRBJ2-3, the V gene TRBV7-9; D perhaps matches TRBD2 (5 bases). Germline values: CDR1 SEHNR, CDR2 FQNEAQ (reference sequence). CDR3 length: 15 amino acids. The V gene lost 5 bases and the J gene lost 5 bases, with 17 bases spanning the gap. CDR3 nucleotide sequence: TGTGCCAGCAGCAGGACGGTTGGCGGGCTAGATACGCAGTATTTT. Residues: CASSRTVGGLDTQYF.

The chain recombines TRBV5-1 with TRBJ2-2, with D perhaps matching TRBD2 (5 bases). Germline values: CDR1 SGHRS, CDR2 YFSETQ. The CDR3 contains 16 residues. Trimming stripped 3 bases from V and 3 bases from J, with 15 bases between. The CDR3 sequence is CASSSGEFGDTGELFF. CDR3 nucleotides: TGCGCCAGCAGCTCCGGGGAGTTTGGGGACACCGGGGAGCTGTTTTTT.